These 3 T cell receptor beta chains came from one sample sequenced in a study of blood T cell repertoires in COVID-19. The data were produced by immunoSEQ multiplex PCR, yet TCRdb's version contains in-frame clones alone and is incomplete. Of 150,000 or so clones listed, approximately 86% are singletons. The sequencing input was peripheral blood. All receptors derive from a woman in her forties or fifties with acute or convalescent COVID-19.

The V and J genes are TRBV5-1 and TRBJ2-5, with D perhaps TRBD1 (6 bases). Looked up from germline, CDR1 is SGHRS and CDR2 is YFSETQ. CDR3 length: 16 residues. V lost 0 bases and J lost 2, with 14 bases in between. CDR3 DNA sequence: TGCGCCAGCAGCTTGGGGCCTACAGGGAAACAAGAGACCCAGTACTTC. This translates into CASSLGPTGKQETQYF. The variable domain in full, with the rest retrieved from reference TRBV5-1 and TRBJ2-5, is KAGVTQTPRYLIKTRGQQVTLSCSPISGHRSVSWYQQTPGQGLQFLFEYFSETQRNKGNFPGRFSGRQFSNSRSEMNVSTLELGDSALYLCASSLGPTGKQETQYFGPGTRLLVL.

J is TRBJ1-5 and V is TRBV7-9; 11 positions agree with TRBD1. Germline V gene lookup returns CDR1 SEHNR and CDR2 FQNEAQ (reference sequence). This CDR3 has 15 amino acids. J gave up 6 bases and V 6 bases, and 7 bases lay outside the gene matches. The CDR3 spells CASSSGQGDGQPQHF. CDR3 coding DNA: TGTGCCAGCAGTTCGGGACAGGGGGATGGTCAGCCCCAGCATTTT.

The chain has TRBV2 and TRBJ1-2, with 10 bases identical to TRBD1. The CDR3 is 14 amino acids. V lost 8 bases to trimming and J lost 4 bases; unmatched junction nucleotides: 7. Per the germline V gene, CDR1 is SNHLY and CDR2 is FYNNEI. The CDR3 sequence is CASPGTGESYGYTF. The CDR3 DNA is TGTGCCAGCCCAGGGACAGGGGAAAGCTATGGCTACACCTTC.